This record covers a single T cell receptor (beta chain). Its antigen remains unidentified. This sample was taken from a study of beta chain features in type 1 diabetes. Between the trimmed V and J ends, which lost 1 base and 7 bases, there was a span of 14 bases. The V gene's germline CDR1 is GTSNPN and CDR2 SVGIG (reference sequence). The CDR3 sequence is 14 residues long. All of the isolated RNA was reverse transcribed, so expressed TCRB transcripts were sequenced. Sequenced by immunoSEQ multiplex PCR; TCRdb stores in-frame clones only, minus some. The data show hundreds of thousands of clones, with over 12% seen just once and 0.03% to 0.045% held by the top ten. Study outcomes and limitations: Patients with Type 1 diabetes showed moderately but significantly shorter TCRB CDR3s in all four CD4+ subsets. High-TCR-expressing cells could be over-represented by cDNA sequencing.

The sequence derives from a man aged 18 to 35 with type 1 diabetes. Source material: naive CD4+ T cells from blood. This chain joins TRBV30 and TRBJ2-4; TRBD1 is a possible D gene (6 bases). The CDR3 DNA is TGTGCCTGGAGTGCAGGGGCCGTTGGGAACATTCAGTACTTC. Residues: CAWSAGAVGNIQYF.